This entry concerns a single T cell receptor (beta chain). Antigen specificity is unknown. These data are taken from a study of long-term antiretroviral therapy in people with HIV. Runs used v3.0 of the immunoSEQ assay and were done at survey level. Sequencing aimed at 40,000-50,000 T-cell genomes per sample. Assay used: immunoSEQ multiplex PCR; TCRdb lists only in-frame clones, some missing. The table records nearly 50,000 clones, around 84% of them present only once. The study's findings and limits: Post-treatment diversity went higher with ART but stayed below transplant donor controls. Every time point showed a repertoire led by clones expanded before ART. Control repertoires displayed wider CDR3 length ranges than the HIV repertoires.

The J segment lost 15 bases and the V segment lost 4 bases, leaving 6 bases of the junction unmatched. CDR3 length: 12 residues. Germline CDR1 MDHEN, CDR2 SYDVKM. The gene calls are TRBV28 and TRBJ2-2, with 9 bases aligning to TRBD1. The sample was unsorted PBMCs, taken 0.8 years after starting antiretroviral therapy. This clonotype originated in a woman under 30 with HIV. Here the CDR3 reads CASSSRDRELFF. CDR3 coding DNA: TGTGCCAGCAGTTCCCGGGACAGGGAATTGTTTTTT.